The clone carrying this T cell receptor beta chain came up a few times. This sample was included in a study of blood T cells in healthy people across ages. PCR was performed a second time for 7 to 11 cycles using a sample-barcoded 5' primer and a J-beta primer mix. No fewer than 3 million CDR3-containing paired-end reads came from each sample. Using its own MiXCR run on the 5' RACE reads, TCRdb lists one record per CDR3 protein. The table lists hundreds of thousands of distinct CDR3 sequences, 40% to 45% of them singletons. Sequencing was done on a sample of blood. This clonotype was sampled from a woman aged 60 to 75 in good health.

The CDR3 loop reads CASRTGRTTNYGYTF. The CDR3, as DNA: TGTGCCAGCAGAACGGGACGGACCACTAACTATGGCTACACCTTC. The V gene is TRBV28, the J gene TRBJ1-2; possible D gene TRBD1, 5 bases. Per germline, CDR1 MDHEN and CDR2 SYDVKM. Trimming left V 6 bases short and J 0 bases short, with 14 bases between. The CDR3 is made up of 15 amino acids.